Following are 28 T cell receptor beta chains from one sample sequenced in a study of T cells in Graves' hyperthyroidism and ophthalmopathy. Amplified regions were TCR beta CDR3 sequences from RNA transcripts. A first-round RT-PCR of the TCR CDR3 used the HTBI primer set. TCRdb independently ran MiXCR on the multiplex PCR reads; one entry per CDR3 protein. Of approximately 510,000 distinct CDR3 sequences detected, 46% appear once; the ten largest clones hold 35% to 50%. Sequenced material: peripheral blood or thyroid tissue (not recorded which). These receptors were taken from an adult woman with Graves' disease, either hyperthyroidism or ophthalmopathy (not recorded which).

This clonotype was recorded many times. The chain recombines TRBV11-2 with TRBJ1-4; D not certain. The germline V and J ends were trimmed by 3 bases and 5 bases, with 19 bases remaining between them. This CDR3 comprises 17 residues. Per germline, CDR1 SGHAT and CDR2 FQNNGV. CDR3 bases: TGTGCCAGCAGCTTTCAAACGATGGGGAGGTGGAATGAAAAACTGTTTTTT. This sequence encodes CASSFQTMGRWNEKLFF.

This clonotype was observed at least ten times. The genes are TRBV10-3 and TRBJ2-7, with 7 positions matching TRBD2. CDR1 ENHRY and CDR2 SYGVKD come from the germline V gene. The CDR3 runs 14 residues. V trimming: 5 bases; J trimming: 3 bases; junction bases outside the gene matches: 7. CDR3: CAISPGGSNYEQYF. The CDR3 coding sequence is TGTGCCATCAGTCCCGGGGGGTCAAACTACGAGCAGTACTTC.

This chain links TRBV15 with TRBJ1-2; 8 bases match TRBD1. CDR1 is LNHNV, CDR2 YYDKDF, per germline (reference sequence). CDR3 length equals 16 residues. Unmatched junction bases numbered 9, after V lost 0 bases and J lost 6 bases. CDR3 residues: CATSRDVAGQENGYTF. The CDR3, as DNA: TGTGCCACCAGCAGAGATGTTGCGGGACAGGAGAATGGCTACACCTTC.

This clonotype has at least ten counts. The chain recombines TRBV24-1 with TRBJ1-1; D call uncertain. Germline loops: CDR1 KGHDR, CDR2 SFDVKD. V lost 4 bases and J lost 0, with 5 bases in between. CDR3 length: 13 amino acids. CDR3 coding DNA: TGTGCCACCAGTGAAATGATGAACACTGAAGCTTTCTTT. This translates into CATSEMMNTEAFF.

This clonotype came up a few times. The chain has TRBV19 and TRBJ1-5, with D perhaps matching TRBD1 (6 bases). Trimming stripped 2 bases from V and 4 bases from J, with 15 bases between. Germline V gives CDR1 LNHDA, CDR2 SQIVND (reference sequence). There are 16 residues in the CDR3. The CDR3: CASSIPPWGANQPQHF. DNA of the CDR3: TGTGCCAGTAGTATACCCCCGTGGGGGGCGAATCAGCCCCAGCATTTT.

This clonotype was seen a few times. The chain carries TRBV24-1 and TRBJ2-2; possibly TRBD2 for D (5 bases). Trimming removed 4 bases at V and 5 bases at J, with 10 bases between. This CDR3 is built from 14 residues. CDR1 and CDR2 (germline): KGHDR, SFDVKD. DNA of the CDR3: TGTGCCACCAGTGAAACGGGATCTACCGGGGAGCTGTTTTTT. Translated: CATSETGSTGELFF.

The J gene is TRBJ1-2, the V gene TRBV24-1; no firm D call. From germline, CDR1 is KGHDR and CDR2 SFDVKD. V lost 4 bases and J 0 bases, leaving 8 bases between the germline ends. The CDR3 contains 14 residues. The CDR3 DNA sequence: TGTGCCACCAGTGAAGCAGGTCCTAACTATGGCTACACCTTC. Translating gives CATSEAGPNYGYTF.

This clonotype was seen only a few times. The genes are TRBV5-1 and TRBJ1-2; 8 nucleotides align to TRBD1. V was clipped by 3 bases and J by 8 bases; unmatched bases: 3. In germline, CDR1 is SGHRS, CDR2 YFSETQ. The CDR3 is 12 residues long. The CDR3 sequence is CASSWGTGGYTF. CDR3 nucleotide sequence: TGCGCCAGCAGCTGGGGGACAGGAGGCTACACCTTC.

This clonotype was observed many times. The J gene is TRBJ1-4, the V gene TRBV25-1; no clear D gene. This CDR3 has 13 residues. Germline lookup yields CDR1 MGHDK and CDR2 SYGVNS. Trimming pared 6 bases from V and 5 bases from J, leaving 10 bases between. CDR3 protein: CASSGYSNEKLFF. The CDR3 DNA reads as TGTGCCAGCAGCGGATATTCGAATGAAAAACTGTTTTTT. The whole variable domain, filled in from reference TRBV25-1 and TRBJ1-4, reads EADIYQTPRYLVIGTGKKITLECSQTMGHDKMYWYQQDPGMELHLIHYSYGVNSTEKGDLSSESTVSRIRTEHFPLTLESARPSHTSQYLCASSGYSNEKLFFGSGTQLSVL.

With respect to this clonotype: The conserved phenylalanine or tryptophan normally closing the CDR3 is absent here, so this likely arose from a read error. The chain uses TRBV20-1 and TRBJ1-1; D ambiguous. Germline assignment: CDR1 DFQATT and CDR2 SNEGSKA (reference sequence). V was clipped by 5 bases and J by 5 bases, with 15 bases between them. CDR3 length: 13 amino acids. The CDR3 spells CSAWALGDTEAFL. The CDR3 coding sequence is TGCAGTGCTTGGGCTTTGGGTGATACTGAAGCTTTCCTT.

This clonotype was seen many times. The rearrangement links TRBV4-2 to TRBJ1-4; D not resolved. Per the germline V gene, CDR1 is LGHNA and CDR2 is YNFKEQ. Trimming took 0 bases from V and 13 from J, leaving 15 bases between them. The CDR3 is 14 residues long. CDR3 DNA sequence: TGTGCCAGCAGCCAAGATCGCGAGGCGTGGGGACTGTTTTTT. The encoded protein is CASSQDREAWGLFF.

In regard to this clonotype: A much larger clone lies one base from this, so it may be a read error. CDR3 in DNA: TGTGCCAGCAGAAGGACGGGAGGGCCTGAAGAGCGGTACTTC. Translation: CASRRTGGPEERYF. The rearrangement links TRBV5-4 to TRBJ2-7; 8 nucleotides line up with TRBD2. The CDR3 runs to 14 residues. Germline assignment: CDR1 SGHNT and CDR2 YYREEE (reference sequence). The whole variable domain, filled in from reference TRBV5-4 and TRBJ2-7, reads ETGVTQSPTHLIKTRGQQVTLRCSSQSGHNTVSWYQQALGQGPQFIFQYYREEENGRGNFPPRFSGLQFPNYSSELNVNALELDDSALYLCASRRTGGPEERYFGPGTRLTVT.

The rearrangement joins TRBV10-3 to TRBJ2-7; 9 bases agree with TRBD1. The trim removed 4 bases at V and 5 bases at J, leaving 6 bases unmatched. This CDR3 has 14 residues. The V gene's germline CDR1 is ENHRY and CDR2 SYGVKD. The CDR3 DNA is TGTGCCATCAGTGGTACCGGGACAGGGAACGAGCAGTACTTC. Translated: CAISGTGTGNEQYF.

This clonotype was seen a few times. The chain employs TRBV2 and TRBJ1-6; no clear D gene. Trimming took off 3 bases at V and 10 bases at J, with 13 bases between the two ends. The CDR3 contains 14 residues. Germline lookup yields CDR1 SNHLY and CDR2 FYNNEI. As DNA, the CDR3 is TGTGCCAGCAGTGACAGGACCGGCGACTCACCCCTCCACTTT. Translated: CASSDRTGDSPLHF. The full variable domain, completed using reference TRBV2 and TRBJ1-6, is EPEVTQTPSHQVTQMGQEVILRCVPISNHLYFYWYRQILGQKVEFLVSFYNNEISEKSEIFDDQFSVERPDGSNFTLKIRSTKLEDSAMYFCASSDRTGDSPLHFGNGTRLTVT.

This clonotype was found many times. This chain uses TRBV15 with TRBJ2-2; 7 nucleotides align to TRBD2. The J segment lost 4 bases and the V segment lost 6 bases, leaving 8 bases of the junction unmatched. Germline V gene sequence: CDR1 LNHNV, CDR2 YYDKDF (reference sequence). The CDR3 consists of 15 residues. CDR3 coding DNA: TGTGCCACCAGGGGGGAGGGCCTATTCACCGGGGAGCTGTTTTTT. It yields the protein CATRGEGLFTGELFF.

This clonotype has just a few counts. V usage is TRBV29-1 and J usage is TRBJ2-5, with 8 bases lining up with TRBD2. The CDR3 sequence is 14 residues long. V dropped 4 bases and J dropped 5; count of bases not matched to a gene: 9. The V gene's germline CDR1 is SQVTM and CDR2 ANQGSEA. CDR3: CSVGGGGLEETQYF. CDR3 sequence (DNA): TGCAGCGTTGGGGGCGGGGGACTAGAGGAGACCCAGTACTTC.

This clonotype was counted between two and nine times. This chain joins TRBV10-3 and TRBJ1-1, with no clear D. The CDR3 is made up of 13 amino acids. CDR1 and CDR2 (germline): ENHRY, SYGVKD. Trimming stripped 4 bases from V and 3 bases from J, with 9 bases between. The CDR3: CAISVLGDTEAFF. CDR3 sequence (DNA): TGTGCCATCAGTGTCTTGGGAGACACTGAAGCTTTCTTT.

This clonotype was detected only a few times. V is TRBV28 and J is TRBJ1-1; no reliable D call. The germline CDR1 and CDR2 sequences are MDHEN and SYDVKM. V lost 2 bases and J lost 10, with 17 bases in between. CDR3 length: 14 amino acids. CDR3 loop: CASSLMVRTLPAFF. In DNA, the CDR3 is TGTGCCAGCAGTTTAATGGTACGGACCCTACCAGCTTTCTTT.

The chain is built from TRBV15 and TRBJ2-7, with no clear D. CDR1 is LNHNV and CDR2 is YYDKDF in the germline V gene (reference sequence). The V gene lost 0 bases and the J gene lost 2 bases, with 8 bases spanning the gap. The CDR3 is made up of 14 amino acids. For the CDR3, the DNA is TGTGCCACCAGCAGAGATCCCAAAGCCTACGAGCAGTACTTC. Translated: CATSRDPKAYEQYF.

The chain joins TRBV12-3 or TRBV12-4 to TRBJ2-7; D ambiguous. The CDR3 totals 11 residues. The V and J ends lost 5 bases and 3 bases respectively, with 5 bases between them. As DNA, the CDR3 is TGTGCCAGCAGTCGTTACTACGAGCAGTACTTC. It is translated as CASSRYYEQYF.

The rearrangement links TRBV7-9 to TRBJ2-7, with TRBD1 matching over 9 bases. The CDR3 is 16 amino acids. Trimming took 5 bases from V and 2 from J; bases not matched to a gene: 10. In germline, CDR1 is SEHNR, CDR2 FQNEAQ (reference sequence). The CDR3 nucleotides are TGTGCCAGCAGCCCTAACCTGGACAGGGGCCCCTACGAGCAGTACTTC. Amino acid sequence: CASSPNLDRGPYEQYF.

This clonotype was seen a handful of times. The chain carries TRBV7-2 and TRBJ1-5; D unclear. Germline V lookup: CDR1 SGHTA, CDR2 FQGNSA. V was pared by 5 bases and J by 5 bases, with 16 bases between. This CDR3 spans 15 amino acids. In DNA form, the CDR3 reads TGTGCCAGCAGCAGATACAGCCTTCGACATCAGCCCCAGCATTTT. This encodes CASSRYSLRHQPQHF.

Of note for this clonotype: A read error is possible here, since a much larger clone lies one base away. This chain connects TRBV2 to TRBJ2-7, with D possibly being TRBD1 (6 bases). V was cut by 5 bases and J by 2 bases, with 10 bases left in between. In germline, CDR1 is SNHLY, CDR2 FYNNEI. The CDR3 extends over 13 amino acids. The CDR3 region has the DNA TGTGCCAGCAGTTACAGGGAGCCCTACGAGCAGTACTTC. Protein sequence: CASSYREPYEQYF.

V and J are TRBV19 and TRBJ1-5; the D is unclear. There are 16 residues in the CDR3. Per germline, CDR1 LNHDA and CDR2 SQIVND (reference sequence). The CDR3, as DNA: TGTGGGATAGCGGGAGTCACCGGGATCCGCAATCAGCCCCAGCATTTT. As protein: CGIAGVTGIRNQPQHF. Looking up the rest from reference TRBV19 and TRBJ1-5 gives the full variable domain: DGGITQSPKYLFRKEGQNVTLSCEQNLNHDAMYWYRQDPGQGLRLIYYSQIVNDFQKGDIAEGYSVSREKKESFPLTVTSAQKNPTAFYLCGIAGVTGIRNQPQHFGDGTRLSIL.

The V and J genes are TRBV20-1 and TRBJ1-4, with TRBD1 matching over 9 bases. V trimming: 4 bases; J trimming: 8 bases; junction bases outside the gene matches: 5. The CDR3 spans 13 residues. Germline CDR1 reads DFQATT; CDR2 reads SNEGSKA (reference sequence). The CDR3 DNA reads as TGCAGTGCTATACAGGGGGCGGGAGAAAAACTGTTTTTT. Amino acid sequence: CSAIQGAGEKLFF.

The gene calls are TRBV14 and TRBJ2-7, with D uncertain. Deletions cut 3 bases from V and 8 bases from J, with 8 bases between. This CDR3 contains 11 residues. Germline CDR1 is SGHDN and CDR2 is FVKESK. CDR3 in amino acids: CASSHSAQQYF. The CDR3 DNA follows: TGTGCCAGCAGCCATTCGGCCCAGCAGTACTTC. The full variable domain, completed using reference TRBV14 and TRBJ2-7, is EAGVTQFPSHSVIEKGQTVTLRCDPISGHDNLYWYRRVMGKEIKFLLHFVKESKQDESGMPNNRFLAERTGGTYSTLKVQPAELEDSGVYFCASSHSAQQYFGPGTRLTVT.

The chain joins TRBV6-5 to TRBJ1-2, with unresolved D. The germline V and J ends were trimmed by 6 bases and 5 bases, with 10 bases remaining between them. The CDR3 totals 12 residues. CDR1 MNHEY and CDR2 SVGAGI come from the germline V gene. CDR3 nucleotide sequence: TGTGCCAGCAGCCATCCCGTATATGGCTACACCTTC. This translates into CASSHPVYGYTF.

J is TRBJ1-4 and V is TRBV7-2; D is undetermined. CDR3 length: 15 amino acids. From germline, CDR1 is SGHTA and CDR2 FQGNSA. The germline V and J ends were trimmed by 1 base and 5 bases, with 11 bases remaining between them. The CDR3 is CASSLGLAHNEKLFF. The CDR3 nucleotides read TGTGCCAGCAGCTTAGGACTAGCTCACAATGAAAAACTGTTTTTT.